This passage covers 24 T cell receptor beta chains from one sample sequenced in a study of T-cell memory formation after mild COVID-19. TCRdb reprocessed the 5' RACE reads with MiXCR, giving one entry per CDR3 protein. The top ten hold under 25% of the sample, which has roughly 280,000 distinct CDR3 sequences, 8.2% seen once. The sequenced material came from PBMCs or a T cell subset sorted from them (not recorded which). The origin of the receptors is a man younger than 30 who had mild COVID-19 (a few samples of this study predate the infection). Cell type and time point are not known.

The chain joins TRBV24-1 to TRBJ1-5; TRBD1 might be the D (5 bases). CDR1 is KGHDR, CDR2 SFDVKD, per germline. V was trimmed by 7 bases and J by 3 bases, leaving 15 bases between them. The CDR3 length is 15 residues. The DNA for the CDR3 is TGTGCCACCAGAAACAGGAATTTGATCAATCAGCCCCAGCATTTT. Protein sequence: CATRNRNLINQPQHF.

The sample holds many counts of this clonotype. V and J are TRBV4-1 and TRBJ2-2; D gene unclear. Germline CDR1 and CDR2: MGHRA and YSYEKL. V was shortened by 0 bases and J by 3 bases, with 5 bases between the two germline ends. The CDR3 length is 14 residues. The CDR3 DNA reads as TGCGCCAGCAGCCAAGAAGAGTACACCGGGGAGCTGTTTTTT. Translation gives CASSQEEYTGELFF.

A few counts support this clonotype. The chain carries TRBV7-6 and TRBJ2-1; 7 bases are a match to TRBD2. The CDR3 sequence is 14 residues long. V dropped 3 bases and J dropped 4; count of bases not matched to a gene: 3. From germline, CDR1 is SGHVS and CDR2 FNYEAQ. As DNA, the CDR3 is TGTGCCAGCAGCTTGGAGCGGGGTTACAATGAGCAGTTCTTC. This codes for CASSLERGYNEQFF. The full variable domain, with the rest looked up from reference TRBV7-6 and TRBJ2-1, is GAGVSQSPRYKVTKRGQDVALRCDPISGHVSLYWYRQALGQGPEFLTYFNYEAQQDKSGLPNDRFSAERPEGSISTLTIQRTEQRDSAMYRCASSLERGYNEQFFGPGTRLTVL.

The V call is TRBV7-8, the J call TRBJ2-2; perhaps TRBD2 as D (5 bases). The germline CDR1 and CDR2 sequences are SGHVS and FQNEAQ. The CDR3 contains 17 residues. V lost 0 bases to trimming and J lost 6 bases, with 17 bases between them. The CDR3 bases are TGTGCCAGCAGCTTAGCGGGTCAGGAGGTCTTGGCCGGGGAGCTGTTTTTT. Translated: CASSLAGQEVLAGELFF. Full variable domain (missing parts from reference TRBV7-8 and TRBJ2-2): GAGVSQSPRYKVAKRGQDVALRCDPISGHVSLFWYQQALGQGPEFLTYFQNEAQLDKSGLPSDRFFAERPEGSVSTLKIQRTQQEDSAVYLCASSLAGQEVLAGELFFGEGSRLTVL.

This clonotype was observed a handful of times. The rearrangement links TRBV7-2 to TRBJ1-2; unclear D gene. CDR1 SGHTA and CDR2 FQGNSA come from the germline V gene. V was cut by 6 bases and J by 7 bases, with 21 bases left in between. The length of the CDR3 is 15 residues. CDR3 DNA sequence: TGTGCCAGCAGTAGACAAGAGGGTGATATAGGTGGCTACACCTTC. Translating it yields CASSRQEGDIGGYTF.

This clonotype came up a few times. The chain has TRBV4-2 and TRBJ2-2; no clear D. CDR1 is LGHNA, CDR2 YNFKEQ, per germline. V lost 1 base and J 4 bases, leaving 4 bases between the germline ends. This CDR3 has 13 residues. The CDR3 region is CASSQAPTGELFF. The CDR3 nucleotides are TGTGCCAGCAGCCAAGCCCCCACCGGGGAGCTGTTTTTT.

The chain carries TRBV12-3 or TRBV12-4 and TRBJ2-7; D unresolved. The CDR3 is made up of 14 amino acids. Trimming cost V 3 bases and J 2 bases, with 11 bases left between them. In DNA, the CDR3 is TGTGCCAGCAGTTTTCGGCAGGCCACCTACGAGCAGTACTTC. Protein product: CASSFRQATYEQYF.

This clonotype was recorded many times. The chain uses TRBV7-2 and TRBJ2-1; weak D call: TRBD2 (5 bases). Germline CDR1 reads SGHTA; CDR2 reads FQGNSA. This CDR3 is built from 14 residues. Trimming took off 6 bases at V and 0 bases at J, with 9 bases between the two ends. The CDR3 sequence: CASRTGSSYNEQFF. The CDR3, as DNA: TGTGCCAGCAGAACGGGAAGCTCCTACAATGAGCAGTTCTTC.

This clonotype was seen more than once but under ten times. This chain links TRBV5-1 with TRBJ2-1, with 7 nucleotides matching TRBD2. This CDR3 has 15 amino acids. From germline, CDR1 is SGHRS and CDR2 YFSETQ. The V segment lost 2 bases and the J segment 0 bases; nucleotides outside the gene matches: 2. The CDR3 nucleotides read TGCGCCAGCAGCTTTGGGGGGGACTCCTACAATGAGCAGTTCTTC. Protein product: CASSFGGDSYNEQFF.

This clonotype was detected many times. This chain links TRBV3-1 with TRBJ2-1, with D possibly TRBD1 on 5 matching bases. Germline V gene sequence: CDR1 LGHDT, CDR2 YNNKEL (reference sequence). This CDR3 comprises 15 residues. V lost 0 bases and J 5 bases, leaving 11 bases between the germline ends. Written as DNA, the CDR3 is TGTGCCAGCAGCCAAGAAGGGGTCGGCGACAATGAGCAGTTCTTC. This codes for CASSQEGVGDNEQFF.

The rearrangement joins TRBV7-2 to TRBJ1-4; D uncertain. Germline V gives CDR1 SGHTA, CDR2 FQGNSA. This CDR3 contains 16 residues. The germline V and J ends were trimmed by 6 bases and 0 bases, with 14 bases remaining between them. The CDR3 nucleotides are TGTGCCAGCAGGGCGGCGGGCGGTGCAACTAATGAAAAACTGTTTTTT. This translates into CASRAAGGATNEKLFF.

This chain connects TRBV3-1 to TRBJ2-2, with D hard to call. Germline-derived CDR1 and CDR2 are LGHDT and YNNKEL (reference sequence). V lost 0 bases and J 6 bases, leaving 8 bases between the germline ends. This CDR3 has 14 amino acids. DNA of the CDR3: TGTGCCAGCAGCCAAGATGGTGGGGCCGGGGAGCTGTTTTTT. Protein: CASSQDGGAGELFF.

The chain couples TRBV6-5 to TRBJ1-6; D call uncertain. There are 17 residues in the CDR3. Germline V gives CDR1 MNHEY, CDR2 SVGAGI. V was trimmed by 0 bases and J by 5 bases, leaving 14 bases between them. In DNA form, the CDR3 reads TGTGCCAGCAGTTACTCGATCCGGACGCTTCATAATTCACCCCTCCACTTT. It specifies CASSYSIRTLHNSPLHF.

The sample holds a few counts of this clonotype. The chain is built from TRBV7-8 and TRBJ2-7; TRBD1 or TRBD2 may be the D gene (6 bases each). The CDR3 has 13 residues. Deletions cut 1 base from V and 6 bases from J, with 10 bases between. Germline values: CDR1 SGHVS, CDR2 FQNEAQ. CDR3 protein: CASSLVKGGEQYV. The CDR3 nucleotides are TGTGCCAGCAGCTTAGTCAAGGGGGGCGAGCAGTACGTC.

This clonotype was picked up many times. The chain recombines TRBV5-1 with TRBJ2-1; unclear D gene. The CDR3 length is 15 residues. The germline gives CDR1 SGHRS, CDR2 YFSETQ. V lost 2 bases and J 0 bases, leaving 9 bases between the germline ends. The CDR3 sequence: CASSFGSSSYNEQFF. CDR3 DNA sequence: TGCGCCAGCAGCTTCGGGTCGAGCTCCTACAATGAGCAGTTCTTC. Full variable domain (rest looked up from reference TRBV5-1 and TRBJ2-1): KAGVTQTPRYLIKTRGQQVTLSCSPISGHRSVSWYQQTPGQGLQFLFEYFSETQRNKGNFPGRFSGRQFSNSRSEMNVSTLELGDSALYLCASSFGSSSYNEQFFGPGTRLTVL.

This clonotype was detected a few times. In nucleotides, the CDR3 is TGTGCCAGCAGCCAAGCTCAACTAGGCTCTGGGGCCAACGTCCTGACTTTC. This translates into CASSQAQLGSGANVLTF. This sequence joins TRBV14 and TRBJ2-6, with TRBD2 as a possible D gene (5 bases). The germline V and J ends were trimmed by 1 base and 0 bases, with 10 bases remaining between them. The germline gives CDR1 SGHDN, CDR2 FVKESK. The CDR3 totals 17 residues.

As to this clonotype: An end of the junction differs from the germline gene, which may be a read error. The J gene is TRBJ2-5, the V gene TRBV5-6, with D hard to call. Germline values: CDR1 SGHDT, CDR2 YYEEEE. This CDR3 comprises 12 residues. The CDR3 here is CAISLTQETQYF. The DNA for the CDR3 is TGTGCCATCAGCTTGACCCAAGAGACCCAGTACTTC.

The rearrangement uses TRBV12-3 or TRBV12-4 and TRBJ1-5; no reliable D call. CDR3 length: 14 residues. V lost 1 base and J 6 bases, leaving 10 bases between the germline ends. CDR3 in DNA: TGTGCCAGCAGTTTAGAGGTGGGCGTTCAGCCCCAGCATTTT. As protein: CASSLEVGVQPQHF.

This clonotype was counted between two and nine times. This chain connects TRBV5-1 to TRBJ2-3; possible D gene TRBD2, 7 bases. CDR3 size: 16 residues. V lost 0 bases, J lost 5 bases, and 16 bases lay in between. Germline CDR1 is SGHRS and CDR2 is YFSETQ. CDR3 bases: TGCGCCAGCAGCTTGGCCGGCGGGGGCTTGGAAGATACGCAGTATTTT. It yields the protein CASSLAGGGLEDTQYF.

This clonotype showed up many times. The chain joins TRBV5-1 to TRBJ2-2, with D possibly being TRBD1 or TRBD2 (6 bases each). This CDR3 has 15 residues. V lost 5 bases, J lost 1 base, and 12 bases lay in between. CDR1 is SGHRS, CDR2 YFSETQ, per germline. The CDR3 loop is CASRGGRRNTGELFF. For the CDR3, the DNA is TGCGCCAGCAGGGGGGGCCGCCGGAACACCGGGGAGCTGTTTTTT.

This sequence joins TRBV7-2 and TRBJ2-3; 12 bases line up with TRBD2. The junction had 8 bases not matched to a gene; V was cut back by 6 bases and J by 4 bases. Germline assignment: CDR1 SGHTA and CDR2 FQGNSA. CDR3 length: 16 residues. The CDR3 here is CASRPTSGGRADTQYF. Written as DNA, the CDR3 is TGTGCCAGCAGACCAACTAGCGGGGGGCGGGCAGATACGCAGTATTTT.

This clonotype has at least ten counts. The chain couples TRBV4-3 to TRBJ2-7, with TRBD2 as a possible D gene (5 bases). CDR3 length equals 18 residues. Germline V CDR1 and CDR2: LGHNA, YSLEER. Trimming removed 8 bases from V and 4 bases from J, with 30 bases in between. The CDR3 coding sequence is TGCGCCAGCCAGCCAAGGGCGGAGCGGCCCCCTAATTATTACGAGCAGTACGTC. This sequence encodes CASQPRAERPPNYYEQYV.

The J gene is TRBJ2-2, the V gene TRBV7-6; D might be TRBD2 (5 bases). V was shortened by 5 bases and J by 5 bases, with 6 bases between the two germline ends. The germline gives CDR1 SGHVS, CDR2 FNYEAQ. This CDR3 is 12 amino acids long. The CDR3 loop reads CASSQRTGELFF. The CDR3 DNA follows: TGTGCCAGCAGCCAGCGGACCGGGGAGCTGTTTTTT.

The chain carries TRBV7-8 and TRBJ2-5, with TRBD2 matching 14 bases. Germline trimming cut 6 bases from V and 1 base from J; bases unmatched to any gene: 4. Germline assignment: CDR1 SGHVS and CDR2 FQNEAQ. The CDR3 contains 16 residues. The CDR3 sequence is CASRGLAGGPQETQYF. In DNA, the CDR3 is TGTGCCAGCAGAGGACTAGCGGGGGGACCCCAAGAGACCCAGTACTTC.